The source of this T cell receptor beta chain is a study of PD-L1 blockade in urothelial cancer. Sequencing used immunoSEQ multiplex PCR; TCRdb keeps in-frame clones, though not all of them. The sample includes fewer than 95,000 clones, about four fifths of them seen just once. The V gene end was trimmed by 4 bases and the J gene end by 0 bases; junction bases not matched to a gene: 7. Per the germline V gene, CDR1 is SGHRS and CDR2 is YFSETQ. This CDR3 comprises 16 residues. Noted time point: pretreatment peripheral blood. The V and J genes are TRBV5-1 and TRBJ1-3; TRBD1 aligns across 7 bases. The sequence came from a man between 60 and 70 years old with urothelial cancer. The starting material was PBMCs, obtained around atezolizumab (anti-PD-L1) treatment. Here the CDR3 DNA reads TGCGCCAGCAGCGGAGGGGGGACAGCCTCTGGAAACACCATATATTTT. This gives the protein CASSGGGTASGNTIYF.